The 20 T cell receptor beta chains reported below all come from one sample, sequenced in a study of blood T cells in healthy people across ages. Then a second PCR, running about 6 to 12 cycles, was carried out with a sample-barcoded 5' primer and a J-beta primer mix. TCRdb redid the calling of the 5' RACE reads with MiXCR, one entry per CDR3 protein. The data contain approximately 780,000 distinct CDR3 sequences, approximately 24% of them seen just once; the ten biggest clones take up over 2.5%. This same sample was also taken into another study, of T cells of mothers and their children.

The material sequenced was blood. The receptors originated from a boy aged 5 to 17 in good health.

V usage is TRBV10-3 and J usage is TRBJ2-1, with 12 bases aligning to TRBD1. The ends lost 4 bases at V and 11 bases at J; junction bases unmatched: 12. CDR3 length: 16 amino acids. The germline V gene has CDR1 ENHRY and CDR2 SYGVKD. This chain's CDR3 is CAISGPPGQGASKQFF. Here the CDR3 DNA reads TGTGCCATCAGTGGGCCTCCGGGACAGGGGGCTTCGAAGCAGTTCTTC.

In regard to this clonotype: At one boundary the junction diverges from the germline segment, which might be a read error. The V call is TRBV20-1, the J call TRBJ1-1; 12 bases are shared with TRBD1. Per the germline V gene, CDR1 is DFQATT and CDR2 is SNEGSKA (reference sequence). This CDR3 has 15 amino acids. CDR3 sequence (DNA): TGCGGTGCTAGAGGCCGGGACAGGGGGCTGGTTGAAGCTTTCTTT. Its translation is CGARGRDRGLVEAFF.

This chain uses TRBV6-1 with TRBJ2-2; D perhaps matches TRBD1 (7 bases). CDR3 length: 16 amino acids. In germline, CDR1 is MNHNS, CDR2 SASEGT. Trimming took 8 bases from V and 7 from J, leaving 23 bases between them. This CDR3 reads CASVSQLQGGNGELFF. DNA for the CDR3: TGTGCCAGCGTATCCCAGCTGCAGGGGGGCAACGGGGAGCTGTTTTTT.

The sample holds a few counts of this clonotype. The chain joins TRBV24-1 to TRBJ1-2; the D gene is possibly TRBD1 (5 bases). Germline CDR1 reads KGHDR; CDR2 reads SFDVKD. Between the trimmed V and J ends, which lost 2 bases and 4 bases, there was a span of 10 bases. This CDR3 comprises 14 residues. CDR3 nucleotide sequence: TGTGCCACCAGTGATTCCCAGGGATCCTATGGCTACACCTTC. Translated: CATSDSQGSYGYTF.

This clonotype was detected only a few times. J is TRBJ2-3 and V is TRBV12-3 or TRBV12-4; 12 bases fit TRBD2. V was clipped by 5 bases and J by 3 bases; unmatched bases: 9. The CDR3 spans 17 residues. The CDR3 sequence: CASSPRTSGARTDTQYF. CDR3 bases: TGTGCCAGCAGTCCCCGGACTAGCGGGGCCAGGACAGATACGCAGTATTTT.

This clonotype has ten or more counts. The chain combines TRBV14 with TRBJ2-7, with no clear D. V lost 0 bases and J 7 bases, leaving 7 bases between the germline ends. The CDR3 has 12 amino acids. Germline lookup yields CDR1 SGHDN and CDR2 FVKESK. This CDR3 reads CASSQDGGEQYF. The CDR3 nucleotides are TGTGCCAGCAGCCAAGATGGCGGAGAGCAGTACTTC.

This clonotype was observed a handful of times. J is TRBJ2-1 and V is TRBV15; possible D gene TRBD2, 6 bases. The CDR3 totals 16 residues. Germline V lookup: CDR1 LNHNV, CDR2 YYDKDF (reference sequence). V lost 5 bases and J 0 bases, leaving 14 bases between the germline ends. In nucleotides, the CDR3 is TGTGCCACCAGCTGGGGTGGGGGGAGCTCCTACAATGAGCAGTTCTTC. The encoded protein is CATSWGGGSSYNEQFF. Combining the CDR3 with reference TRBV15 and TRBJ2-1 gives the whole variable domain DAMVIQNPRYQVTQFGKPVTLSCSQTLNHNVMYWYQQKSSQAPKLLFHYYDKDFNNEADTPDNFQSRRPNTSFCFLDIRSPGLGDTAMYLCATSWGGGSSYNEQFFGPGTRLTVL.

This chain joins TRBV2 and TRBJ1-2; D is perhaps TRBD1 (5 bases). Germline assignment: CDR1 SNHLY and CDR2 FYNNEI. V was shortened by 4 bases and J by 4 bases, with 13 bases between the two germline ends. The CDR3 has 14 residues. This chain's CDR3 is CASSGGAGFYGYTF. CDR3 in DNA: TGTGCCAGCAGTGGGGGCGCGGGTTTCTATGGCTACACCTTC. The variable domain in full, with the rest retrieved from reference TRBV2 and TRBJ1-2, is EPEVTQTPSHQVTQMGQEVILRCVPISNHLYFYWYRQILGQKVEFLVSFYNNEISEKSEIFDDQFSVERPDGSNFTLKIRSTKLEDSAMYFCASSGGAGFYGYTFGSGTRLTVV.

The chain couples TRBV5-1 to TRBJ2-7, with TRBD1 matching 7 bases. In germline, CDR1 is SGHRS, CDR2 YFSETQ. CDR3 length: 16 residues. V dropped 1 base and J dropped 0; count of bases not matched to a gene: 7. This CDR3 is CASSLTLGQNSYEQYF. CDR3 DNA sequence: TGCGCCAGCAGCTTGACCCTGGGACAGAACTCCTACGAGCAGTACTTC.

The genes are TRBV20-1 and TRBJ2-7, with a weak D call TRBD1 (6 bases). Trimming pared 6 bases from V and 0 bases from J, leaving 15 bases between. The CDR3 totals 14 residues. CDR1 and CDR2 (germline): DFQATT, SNEGSKA (reference sequence). The CDR3 here is CSALFGQSSYEQYF. Written as DNA, the CDR3 is TGCAGTGCCCTATTTGGACAGAGCTCCTACGAGCAGTACTTC.

A few counts support this clonotype. J is TRBJ1-1 and V is TRBV20-1; 7 bases map to TRBD1. This CDR3 is 15 amino acids long. From germline, CDR1 is DFQATT and CDR2 SNEGSKA (reference sequence). V shed 3 bases and J 5 bases; nucleotides not matched to a gene: 12. This CDR3 is CSASSLQGRRTEAFF. The CDR3, as DNA: TGCAGTGCTAGCTCGTTACAGGGGCGGAGAACTGAAGCTTTCTTT.

The rearrangement links TRBV20-1 to TRBJ1-4; 7 positions match TRBD1. Trimming took 1 base from V and 5 from J; bases not matched to a gene: 10. CDR1 and CDR2 (germline): DFQATT, SNEGSKA (reference sequence). The CDR3 runs to 16 residues. The CDR3 DNA reads TGCAGTGCTAGAGGCGATAGGGGGCGCGGGAATGAAAAACTGTTTTTT. Its translation is CSARGDRGRGNEKLFF.

This chain connects TRBV2 to TRBJ2-5; tentatively, D is TRBD1 or TRBD2 (5 bases each). CDR1 and CDR2 from the germline V gene are SNHLY and FYNNEI. The CDR3 is 16 amino acids. The ends were cut back, 4 bases at V and 1 base at J, with 16 bases in the middle. The CDR3 DNA reads TGTGCCAGCAGTGCAACACCACGGGACGCCCAAGAGACCCAGTACTTC. Translated, it gives CASSATPRDAQETQYF.

CDR3 nucleotide sequence: TGTGCCAGCAGGCCACCGGGGAGGGATGAGACCCAGTACTTC. It encodes CASRPPGRDETQYF. The chain is built from TRBV7-9 and TRBJ2-5; 7 positions agree with TRBD2. With 6 bases clipped from V and 5 bases from J, the junction kept 9 bases outside the gene matches. The CDR3 loop spans 14 amino acids. Per the germline V gene, CDR1 is SEHNR and CDR2 is FQNEAQ (reference sequence).

This clonotype has at least ten counts. J is TRBJ2-7 and V is TRBV28; D ambiguous. Germline CDR1 is MDHEN and CDR2 is SYDVKM. V lost 3 bases and J lost 3, with 6 bases in between. The CDR3 runs 12 residues. The CDR3 loop reads CASSLYSYEQYF. The CDR3 DNA reads TGTGCCAGCAGTTTGTACAGCTACGAGCAGTACTTC.

The chain combines TRBV7-9 with TRBJ2-7; D gene ambiguous. CDR1 SEHNR and CDR2 FQNEAQ come from the germline V gene (reference sequence). The CDR3 has 15 amino acids. V was pared by 5 bases and J by 3 bases, with 17 bases between. The CDR3, as DNA: TGTGCCAGCAGCCCGCTAGTTGCGGTCCTCTACGAGCAGTACTTC. Its protein product is CASSPLVAVLYEQYF.

V gene TRBV6-2 or TRBV6-3 combines with J gene TRBJ2-1, with 7 bases identical to TRBD1. Trimming took 7 bases from V and 9 from J; bases not matched to a gene: 9. The CDR3 is made up of 13 amino acids. CDR1 and CDR2 from the germline V gene are MNHEY and SVGEGT. The CDR3 reads CASMLRGGGEQFF. DNA for the CDR3: TGTGCCAGCATGCTAAGAGGGGGCGGTGAGCAGTTCTTC.

The V gene is TRBV13, the J gene TRBJ1-5, with D unresolved. Trimming shortened V by 4 bases and J by 0 bases, and 7 bases separated the two germline ends. Germline CDR1 is PRHDT and CDR2 is FYEKMQ (reference sequence). CDR3 size: 14 residues. The CDR3 is CASSSSRSNQPQHF. Written as DNA, the CDR3 is TGTGCCAGCAGCTCGAGTCGTAGCAATCAGCCCCAGCATTTT.

J is TRBJ2-5 and V is TRBV2; 7 bases are shared with TRBD1. The germline V gene has CDR1 SNHLY and CDR2 FYNNEI. The V and J ends lost 6 bases and 2 bases, in that order; junction bases with no gene match: 6. The CDR3 length is 14 residues. CDR3 DNA: TGTGCCAGCAGGTGGACAGGACTTCAAGAGACCCAGTACTTC. Its protein is CASRWTGLQETQYF.

This chain uses TRBV3-1 with TRBJ2-7, with D perhaps matching TRBD2 (5 bases). V was trimmed by 6 bases and J by 5 bases, leaving 17 bases between them. Germline V gene data show CDR1 as LGHDT and CDR2 as YNNKEL (reference sequence). This CDR3 contains 14 residues. The CDR3 nucleotides are TGTGCCAGCAGAAAAGGACTGACGACCCACGAGCAGTACTTC. Its protein product is CASRKGLTTHEQYF.